This T cell receptor beta chain was obtained from a study of T cells in Graves' hyperthyroidism and ophthalmopathy. Study observations and caveats: Blood held most thyroid clonotypes expanded above 0.001 frequency. Separating ophthalmopathy from stable hyperthyroidism was achieved by a 13 V-J model.

This clonotype was counted ten times or more. The antigen is not known. This could be a read error, since a much larger clone is one nucleotide away. Amplified TCR beta CDR3 regions derived from RNA transcripts. HTBI primers were used for first-round RT-PCR of the TCR CDR3. TCRdb processed the multiplex PCR reads anew with MiXCR; each CDR3 protein has one entry. The sample carries 45,000 to 55,000 distinct CDR3 sequences, roughly half recorded once. Uncontrolled infection, other autoimmune disease, pregnancy and lactation each barred patients from inclusion. Sequencing was carried out using peripheral blood or thyroid tissue (not recorded which). The sequence derives from a man between 18 and 35 years old with Graves' hyperthyroidism.

The CDR3 sequence: CASSVGGTQIGGYIF. CDR3 DNA: TGTGCCAGCAGCGTAGGCGGGACACAAATCGGGGGCTACATCTTC. The chain carries TRBV9 and TRBJ1-2; a possible D gene is TRBD1 (6 bases). CDR3 length: 15 amino acids. The germline gives CDR1 SGDLS, CDR2 YYNGEE.